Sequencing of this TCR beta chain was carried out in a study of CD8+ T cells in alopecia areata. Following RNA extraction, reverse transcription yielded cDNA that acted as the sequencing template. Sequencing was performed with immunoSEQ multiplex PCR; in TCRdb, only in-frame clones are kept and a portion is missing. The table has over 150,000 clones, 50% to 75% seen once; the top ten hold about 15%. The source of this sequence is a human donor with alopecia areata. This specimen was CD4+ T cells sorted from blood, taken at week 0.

CDR3 loop: CASSLAGGQGSSYEQYF. The CDR3, as DNA: TGTGCCAGCAGCTTAGCGGGGGGACAGGGGAGCTCCTACGAGCAGTACTTC. V usage is TRBV11-3 and J usage is TRBJ2-7; TRBD1 matches at 10 bases. Unmatched junction bases numbered 6, after V lost 1 base and J lost 0 bases. Per the germline V gene, CDR1 is SGHNT and CDR2 is YENEEA. The CDR3 contains 17 residues.